The 29 T cell receptor beta chains below were found in one sample sequenced in a study of blood T cells in healthy people across ages. A second PCR, run for about 6 to 11 cycles, used a sample-barcoded 5' primer plus a J-beta primer mix. Each CDR3 protein gets one entry after TCRdb re-called the 5' RACE reads with MiXCR. The repertoire includes about 640,000 distinct CDR3 sequences, about 54% of them detected once, and 35% to 40% sits in the top ten. Sequencing was performed on blood. The receptors derive from a man in his sixties in good health.

This clonotype has just one count. V gene TRBV27 combines with J gene TRBJ1-5; 7 nucleotides line up with TRBD1. V lost 5 bases, J lost 1 base, and 11 bases stayed unmatched. The CDR3 consists of 17 residues. Germline CDR1 is MNHEY and CDR2 is SMNVEV (reference sequence). The CDR3: CASSHPTGSPSNQPQHF. DNA for the CDR3: TGTGCCAGCAGTCACCCGACAGGGAGCCCAAGCAATCAGCCCCAGCATTTT.

The chain couples TRBV20-1 to TRBJ2-1, with 10 bases identical to TRBD2. The CDR3 runs 15 residues. From germline, CDR1 is DFQATT and CDR2 SNEGSKA (reference sequence). Losses at the gene ends were 2 bases for V and 7 bases for J; bases not matched to a gene: 8. CDR3 DNA: TGCAGTGCTAGAACCGGACAGCGGGAGGGGAATGAGCAGTTCTTC. It yields the protein CSARTGQREGNEQFF.

V gene TRBV6-1 combines with J gene TRBJ1-1; D is unresolved. Germline CDR1 MNHNS, CDR2 SASEGT. The V end lost 6 bases, the J end lost 1 base, and 12 bases lay between the germline ends. The CDR3 loop spans 14 amino acids. The CDR3 loop reads CASREDLWNTEAFF. CDR3 DNA sequence: TGTGCCAGCAGGGAGGACCTTTGGAACACTGAAGCTTTCTTT.

This clonotype came up once. This chain uses TRBV9 with TRBJ2-1, with D possibly TRBD1 on 5 matching bases. Deletions cut 0 bases from V and 13 bases from J, with 17 bases between. Germline CDR1 and CDR2: SGDLS and YYNGEE. The length of the CDR3 is 14 residues. CDR3 nucleotides: TGTGCCAGCAGCGTAGGACAGAATTTCAGTGAACAGTTCTTC. This sequence encodes CASSVGQNFSEQFF.

CDR3 region: CASSQEGSETGEYEQYF. The CDR3, as DNA: TGCGCCAGCAGCCAAGAGGGGTCGGAGACAGGGGAGTACGAGCAGTACTTC. The genes are TRBV4-1 and TRBJ2-7, with TRBD1 matching over 8 bases. Looked up from germline, CDR1 is MGHRA and CDR2 is YSYEKL. The CDR3 contains 17 residues. The V segment lost 0 bases and the J segment 4 bases; nucleotides outside the gene matches: 11.

This rearrangement joins TRBV12-3 or TRBV12-4 to TRBJ1-1; perhaps TRBD1 as D (5 bases). The CDR3 totals 14 residues. V dropped 8 bases and J dropped 5 bases, with 18 bases sitting between them. The CDR3 protein is CASRRPQGRTEAFF. The CDR3 DNA follows: TGTGCCAGCCGCCGCCCCCAGGGTCGGACTGAAGCTTTCTTT.

The chain joins TRBV6-5 to TRBJ2-7; TRBD2 matches 12 bases. The CDR3 runs to 18 residues. V shed 4 bases, J shed 0 bases, and the junction held 10 bases outside the gene matches. The germline gives CDR1 MNHEY, CDR2 SVGAGI. As DNA, the CDR3 is TGTGCCAGCAGTTTTCGAGGGACTAGCGGGCCGAGCTCCTACGAGCAGTACTTC. This encodes CASSFRGTSGPSSYEQYF.

This clonotype was seen a handful of times. J is TRBJ2-5 and V is TRBV20-1, with 9 bases that match TRBD2. CDR3 size: 17 residues. The germline V gene encodes CDR1 DFQATT and CDR2 SNEGSKA (reference sequence). V lost 4 bases to trimming and J lost 4 bases; unmatched junction nucleotides: 16. CDR3 region: CSAKRAGRAGGGETQYF. CDR3 DNA sequence: TGCAGTGCTAAGAGGGCGGGAAGAGCGGGAGGCGGAGAGACCCAGTACTTC.

The chain joins TRBV4-1 to TRBJ2-3; D might be TRBD2 (5 bases). Trimming shortened V by 4 bases and J by 4 bases, and 12 bases separated the two germline ends. Germline V CDR1 and CDR2: MGHRA, YSYEKL. The CDR3 runs to 14 residues. The CDR3 DNA follows: TGCGCCAGCAGCCCGGAGCGGTCCGCAGATACGCAGTATTTT. Its translation is CASSPERSADTQYF.

The chain recombines TRBV7-2 with TRBJ2-1; D is uncertain. Germline V gives CDR1 SGHTA, CDR2 FQGNSA. The CDR3 runs to 15 residues. The germline V and J ends were trimmed by 5 bases and 0 bases, with 11 bases remaining between them. CDR3 sequence reads: CASSRTPSSYNEQFF. CDR3 sequence (DNA): TGTGCCAGCAGCCGGACGCCTAGCTCCTACAATGAGCAGTTCTTC.

The chain has TRBV29-1 and TRBJ1-5; the match to TRBD1 covers 7 bases. This CDR3 is built from 13 residues. With 4 bases clipped from V and 4 bases from J, the junction kept 4 bases outside the gene matches. Per germline, CDR1 SQVTM and CDR2 ANQGSEA. The DNA for the CDR3 is TGCAGCGTTGCGGGACAGCGAAATCAGCCCCAGCATTTT. This sequence encodes CSVAGQRNQPQHF.

J is TRBJ2-4 and V is TRBV5-4; 7 positions agree with TRBD1. CDR1 and CDR2 (germline): SGHNT, YYREEE (reference sequence). This CDR3 has 16 amino acids. The V segment lost 0 bases and the J segment 1 base; nucleotides outside the gene matches: 4. The CDR3 DNA follows: TGTGCCAGCAGCTTGGAAGGGGGCCGCGCCAAAAACATTCAGTACTTC. It specifies CASSLEGGRAKNIQYF.

This rearrangement joins TRBV12-3 or TRBV12-4 to TRBJ1-1, with D tentatively TRBD1 (5 bases). Trimming left V 5 bases short and J 0 bases short, with 19 bases between. CDR3 length equals 17 residues. Written as DNA, the CDR3 is TGTGCCAGCAGTCCAATGGGGGGTTTGACCATGAACACTGAAGCTTTCTTT. This codes for CASSPMGGLTMNTEAFF.

The table lists this clonotype with a few counts. The DNA of the CDR3 is TGTGCCAGCAGCTTGAGTAGGACAGGGGTTCAGCCCCAGCATTTT. This sequence encodes CASSLSRTGVQPQHF. This chain connects TRBV5-6 to TRBJ1-5; TRBD1 matches 9 bases. Germline trimming cut 1 base from V and 6 bases from J; bases unmatched to any gene: 5. The CDR3 totals 15 residues. Germline CDR1 and CDR2: SGHDT and YYEEEE. The variable domain in full, with the rest retrieved from reference TRBV5-6 and TRBJ1-5, is DAGVTQSPTHLIKTRGQQVTLRCSPKSGHDTVSWYQQALGQGPQFIFQYYEEEERQRGNFPDRFSGHQFPNYSSELNVNALLLGDSALYLCASSLSRTGVQPQHFGDGTRLSIL.

V and J are TRBV28 and TRBJ2-4, with D possibly being TRBD1 or TRBD2 (6 bases each). Deletions cut 8 bases from V and 0 bases from J, with 11 bases between. The CDR3 contains 14 residues. The germline V gene has CDR1 MDHEN and CDR2 SYDVKM. CDR3 sequence: CASGGLRAKNIQYF. The CDR3, as DNA: TGTGCCAGCGGGGGGCTTCGAGCCAAAAACATTCAGTACTTC. The variable domain in full, completed from reference TRBV28 and TRBJ2-4, reads DVKVTQSSRYLVKRTGEKVFLECVQDMDHENMFWYRQDPGLGLRLIYFSYDVKMKEKGDIPEGYSVSREKKERFSLILESASTNQTSMYLCASGGLRAKNIQYFGAGTRLSVL.

This chain links TRBV9 with TRBJ2-3, with D unclear. CDR1 and CDR2 from the germline V gene are SGDLS and YYNGEE. There are 13 residues in the CDR3. Trimming took 4 bases from V and 6 from J, leaving 12 bases between them. In DNA, the CDR3 is TGTGCCAGCAGCCTCGACTGGGATGATACGCAGTATTTT. Translating gives CASSLDWDDTQYF. Supplemented by reference TRBV9 and TRBJ2-3, the full variable domain reads DSGVTQTPKHLITATGQRVTLRCSPRSGDLSVYWYQQSLDQGLQFLIQYYNGEERAKGNILERFSAQQFPDLHSELNLSSLELGDSALYFCASSLDWDDTQYFGPGTRLTVL.

This clonotype was counted between two and nine times. V gene TRBV7-2 combines with J gene TRBJ2-5; 7 bases map to TRBD2. Losses at the gene ends were 5 bases for V and 1 base for J; bases not matched to a gene: 7. CDR1 SGHTA and CDR2 FQGNSA come from the germline V gene. CDR3 size: 15 residues. The CDR3, as DNA: TGTGCCAGCAGCCCGCAAGCGGGGTTCCAAGAGACCCAGTACTTC. It translates to CASSPQAGFQETQYF.

The CDR3 protein is CASSGPGTTTDTQYF. In nucleotides, the CDR3 is TGCGCCAGCAGTGGGCCCGGGACCACCACAGATACGCAGTATTTT. V is TRBV10-1 and J is TRBJ2-3, with D perhaps matching TRBD1 or TRBD2 (5 bases each). This CDR3 has 15 amino acids. With 4 bases removed from V and 2 bases from J, the gap between germline ends came to 13 bases. The V gene's germline CDR1 is WNHNN and CDR2 SYGVQD (reference sequence).

For this clonotype: Its ends do not fully match the called genes, so a read error is possible. The rearrangement links TRBV5-1 to TRBJ2-1; maybe TRBD2 (6 bases). CDR3 length: 14 residues. Germline assignment: CDR1 SGHRS and CDR2 YFSETQ. The CDR3 protein is CAGSGSGGYNEQFF. The CDR3, as DNA: TGCGCCGGCAGCGGCTCCGGGGGCTACAATGAGCAGTTCTTC.

This clonotype was recorded a few times. The gene calls are TRBV20-1 and TRBJ2-3; the D is unclear. The CDR3 spans 15 residues. The ends were cut back, 3 bases at V and 2 bases at J, with 15 bases in the middle. The germline V gene encodes CDR1 DFQATT and CDR2 SNEGSKA (reference sequence). In nucleotides, the CDR3 is TGCAGTGCTAGGGACGGCCACTCCGCCACAGATACGCAGTATTTT. Translation: CSARDGHSATDTQYF.

The V and J genes are TRBV20-1 and TRBJ2-7, with a weak D call TRBD2 (6 bases). This CDR3 has 14 amino acids. V was cut by 3 bases and J by 4 bases, with 16 bases left in between. CDR1 and CDR2 (germline): DFQATT, SNEGSKA (reference sequence). CDR3 amino acids: CSASLRRGTYEQYF. DNA of the CDR3: TGCAGTGCTAGCCTCCGACGCGGGACGTACGAGCAGTACTTC.

Concerning this clonotype: The junction differs from germline at one of its ends, possibly a read error. The V call is TRBV3-1, the J call TRBJ2-1, with TRBD1 matching over 9 bases. CDR1 and CDR2 (germline): LGHDT, YNNKEL (reference sequence). The CDR3 runs 14 residues. CDR3 sequence reads: CAGSQGTGRDEQFF. DNA for the CDR3: TGTGCCGGCAGCCAAGGGACAGGGAGGGATGAGCAGTTCTTC.

This CDR3 reads CASSFAGLGGYTF. CDR3 nucleotide sequence: TGTGCCAGCAGTTTTGCAGGGCTCGGCGGCTACACCTTC. The rearrangement uses TRBV12-3 or TRBV12-4 and TRBJ1-2, with D possibly being TRBD1 (5 bases). The V gene lost 3 bases and the J gene lost 8 bases, with 13 bases spanning the gap. CDR3 length: 13 residues.

The genes are TRBV5-1 and TRBJ1-4; D possibly corresponds to TRBD1 (5 bases). The CDR3 loop spans 14 amino acids. V lost 4 bases, J lost 4 bases, and 11 bases lay in between. In germline, CDR1 is SGHRS, CDR2 YFSETQ. DNA of the CDR3: TGCGCCAGCAGCCTTGGGGACCGTAATGAAAAACTGTTTTTT. Protein sequence: CASSLGDRNEKLFF.

The J gene is TRBJ1-4, the V gene TRBV4-1, with D maybe TRBD1 (6 bases). The germline V gene has CDR1 MGHRA and CDR2 YSYEKL. V was shortened by 3 bases and J by 5 bases, with 16 bases between the two germline ends. This CDR3 region has 16 residues. This CDR3 is CASSQNPGVGNEKLFF. CDR3 sequence (DNA): TGCGCCAGCAGCCAGAACCCAGGGGTGGGGAATGAAAAACTGTTTTTT.

The chain carries TRBV7-2 and TRBJ1-1; D gene ambiguous. Trimming cost V 5 bases and J 5 bases, with 12 bases left between them. This CDR3 contains 13 residues. Germline values: CDR1 SGHTA, CDR2 FQGNSA. The DNA of the CDR3 is TGTGCCAGCAGCGTATTCGGTGGGACTGAAGCTTTCTTT. This encodes CASSVFGGTEAFF.

The J gene is TRBJ2-5, the V gene TRBV6-5, with 10 bases fitting TRBD2. The germline gives CDR1 MNHEY, CDR2 SVGAGI. The CDR3 is 16 amino acids. V was clipped by 5 bases and J by 3 bases; unmatched bases: 9. CDR3 region: CASSKTSGGEKETQYF. Written as DNA, the CDR3 is TGTGCCAGCAGTAAGACCAGCGGGGGGGAAAAAGAGACCCAGTACTTC.

This chain links TRBV3-1 with TRBJ1-5; tentatively, D is TRBD1 (6 bases). This CDR3 comprises 15 residues. Germline V gives CDR1 LGHDT, CDR2 YNNKEL (reference sequence). V was shortened by 1 base and J by 6 bases, with 13 bases between the two germline ends. CDR3 nucleotide sequence: TGTGCCAGCAGCCAAGGCGGGACACAGAGTCAGCCCCAGCATTTT. This sequence encodes CASSQGGTQSQPQHF.

The rearrangement joins TRBV7-9 to TRBJ2-7; D gene uncertain. Germline V gene lookup returns CDR1 SEHNR and CDR2 FQNEAQ (reference sequence). The CDR3 sequence is 12 residues long. Trimming took off 5 bases at V and 2 bases at J, with 7 bases between the two ends. The CDR3 reads CASSPNTYEQYF. The CDR3 DNA is TGTGCCAGCAGCCCCAATACCTACGAGCAGTACTTC. Filled out from reference TRBV7-9 and TRBJ2-7, the complete variable domain reads DTGVSQNPRHKITKRGQNVTFRCDPISEHNRLYWYRQTLGQGPEFLTYFQNEAQLEKSRLLSDRFSAERPKGSFSTLEIQRTEQGDSAMYLCASSPNTYEQYFGPGTRLTVT.